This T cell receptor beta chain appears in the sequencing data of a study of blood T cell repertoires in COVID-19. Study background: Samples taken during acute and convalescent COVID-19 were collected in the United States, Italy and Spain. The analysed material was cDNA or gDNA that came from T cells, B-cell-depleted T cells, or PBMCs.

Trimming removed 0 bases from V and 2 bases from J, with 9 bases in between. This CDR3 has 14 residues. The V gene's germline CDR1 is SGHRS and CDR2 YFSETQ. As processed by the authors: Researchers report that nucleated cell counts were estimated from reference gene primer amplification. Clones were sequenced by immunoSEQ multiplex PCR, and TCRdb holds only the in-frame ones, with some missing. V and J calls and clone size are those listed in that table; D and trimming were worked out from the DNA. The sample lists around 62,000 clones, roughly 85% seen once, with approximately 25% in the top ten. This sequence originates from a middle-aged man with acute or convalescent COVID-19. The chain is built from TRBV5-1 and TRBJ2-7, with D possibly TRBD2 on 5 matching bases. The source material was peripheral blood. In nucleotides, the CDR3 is TGCGCCAGCAGCTTGGCCGGCGGGCCCTACGAGCAGTACTTC. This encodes CASSLAGGPYEQYF.